This is a list of T cell receptor beta chains from one sample in a study of T cells in Graves' hyperthyroidism and ophthalmopathy. One entry per CDR3 protein, called by TCRdb with MiXCR from the multiplex PCR reads. The sample contains about 760,000 distinct CDR3 sequences, about 35% of which appear only once. The material sequenced was blood. These receptors all come from a woman aged 40 to 50 with Graves' hyperthyroidism. The CDR3 runs from the conserved cysteine through the conserved F or W. A D gene is named only where the DNA matches it firmly. Some rows mark clone size as missing; the rest say once, few, many or name a class of expanded clone.

D	V	J	size	CDR3	DNA
.	TRBV5-4	TRBJ1-2	many	CASRTDQSWGYTF	TGTGCCAGCCGGACGGACCAATCGTGGGGCTACACCTTC
TRBD1	TRBV7-4	TRBJ2-7	.	CASSYRGQGEEQYF	TGTGCCAGCAGCTACCGGGGACAGGGTGAAGAGCAGTACTTC
.	TRBV4-1	TRBJ1-3	few	CASSQRQLANSGNTIYF	TGCGCCAGCAGCCAAAGACAGCTCGCCAACTCTGGAAACACCATATATTTT
.	TRBV10-3	TRBJ1-1	many	CAISRRLGFEAFF	TGTGCCATCAGCAGAAGGTTGGGATTTGAAGCTTTCTTT
TRBD1	TRBV10-3	TRBJ2-7	many	CAISGTGPYEQYF	TGTGCCATCAGTGGGACAGGACCCTACGAGCAGTACTTC
TRBD2	TRBV9	TRBJ2-5	.	CASSIRLAGGPETQYF	TGTGCCAGCAGCATTCGACTAGCGGGGGGACCGGAGACCCAGTACTTC
.	TRBV11-2	TRBJ1-6	.	CASSPQQASPLHF	TGTGCCAGCAGCCCACAACAGGCCTCACCCCTCCACTTT
TRBD2	TRBV6-5	TRBJ2-7	.	CAISYGQRGTGEQYF	TGTGCCATCAGTTACGGTCAGCGGGGTACAGGCGAGCAGTACTTC
TRBD2	TRBV7-7	TRBJ2-2	few	CASSDHGASGRGEQFF	TGTGCTAGCAGTGATCACGGCGCTAGCGGGAGGGGTGAGCAGTTTTTT
TRBD1	TRBV10-3	TRBJ1-1	many	CAIRDRETEAFF	TGTGCCATCAGGGACAGGGAGACTGAAGCTTTCTTT
.	TRBV14	TRBJ2-6	.	CASSQDQSQAPSWANVLTF	TGTGCCAGCAGCCAAGATCAGTCGCAGGCCCCCTCTTGGGCCAACGTCCTGACTTTC
TRBD1	TRBV7-6	TRBJ2-2	few	CASSFLETGLIGELFF	TGTGCCAGCAGCTTCCTCGAGACAGGGTTAATCGGGGAGCTGTTTTTT
.	TRBV29-1	TRBJ1-2	many	CSVDGGPGYTF	TGCAGCGTTGACGGGGGTCCCGGCTACACCTTC
.	TRBV7-2	TRBJ2-5	.	CSVFQGFQETQYF	TGCAGCGTTTTCCAGGGGTTCCAAGAGACCCAGTACTTC
.	TRBV28	TRBJ2-7	.	CASRPDWGDEQYF	TGTGCCAGCAGACCAGACTGGGGGGACGAGCAGTACTTC
TRBD1	TRBV3-1	TRBJ1-1	few	CASSQDRTGGYTEAFF	TGTGCCAGCAGCCAAGATCGGACAGGGGGCTACACTGAAGCTTTCTTT
.	TRBV7-8	TRBJ1-4	many	CASSLGGRTANEKLFF	TGTGCCAGCAGCTTAGGGGGCCGAACCGCTAATGAAAAACTGTTTTTT
.	TRBV24-1	TRBJ1-2	many	CATSARGNGYTF	TGTGCCACCAGCGCCCGGGGAAATGGCTACACCTTC
TRBD2	TRBV4-3	TRBJ2-2	.	CASSQRVAGGLTGELFF	TGCGCCAGCAGCCAAAGGGTAGCGGGGGGGCTCACCGGGGAGCTGTTTTTT
.	TRBV7-2	TRBJ1-4	.	CASSLVLRVSNEKLFF	TGTGCCAGCAGCTTAGTCCTCAGGGTCTCTAATGAAAAACTGTTTTTT
.	TRBV7-2	TRBJ2-2	.	CASSQDSGTGELFF	TGTGCCAGCAGCCAAGATTCGGGGACCGGGGAGCTGTTTTTT
TRBD2	TRBV12-3/TRBV12-4	TRBJ2-3	.	CASSISGAHDTQYF	TGTGCCAGCAGCATCAGCGGGGCGCATGATACGCAGTATTTT
.	TRBV20-1	TRBJ2-5	many	CSASFGNQETQYF	TGCAGTGCTAGTTTTGGTAACCAAGAGACCCAGTACTTC
.	TRBV7-9	TRBJ2-5	many	CASSSMGGETQYF	TGTGCCAGCAGCTCTATGGGGGGAGAGACCCAGTACTTC
.	TRBV12-3/TRBV12-4	TRBJ1-2	.	CASSYHGRDYGYTF	TGTGCCAGCAGTTATCATGGCAGGGACTATGGCTACACCTTC
.	TRBV6-6	TRBJ2-5	.	CASSSLLRAGSMGTQYF	TGTGCCAGCAGTTCCCTATTGAGGGCAGGCTCTATGGGGACCCAGTACTTC
TRBD1	TRBV10-3	TRBJ1-2	few	CASSYADRGKRGYTF	TGTGCCAGCAGTTATGCGGACAGGGGAAAGCGTGGCTACACCTTC
TRBD1	TRBV24-1	TRBJ2-5	.	CATCDPGQGEAQYF	TGTGCCACCTGTGACCCTGGACAGGGCGAGGCCCAGTACTTC
TRBD1	TRBV11-2	TRBJ1-2	.	CASSLYGTGHNYGYTF	TGTGCCAGCAGTTTGTACGGGACAGGGCATAACTATGGCTACACCTTC
.	TRBV11-2	TRBJ1-4	few	CASSLAGVDEKLFF	TGTGCCAGCAGCTTGGCGGGGGTAGATGAAAAACTGTTTTTT
.	TRBV7-3	TRBJ1-1	many	CASSSPDSEAFF	TGTGCCAGCAGCTCCCCAGATTCTGAAGCTTTCTTT
TRBD1	TRBV11-2	TRBJ2-2	.	CASSLKTGYFTGELFF	TGTGCCAGCAGCCTTAAGACAGGGTACTTCACCGGGGAGCTGTTTTTT
TRBD1	TRBV5-1	TRBJ2-7	.	CASSSGTGSSLTSYEQYF	TGCGCCAGCAGCTCCGGGACAGGGTCTTCGTTGACCTCCTACGAGCAGTACTTC
TRBD2	TRBV9	TRBJ2-5	.	CASSVGYWPSGGGRETQYF	TGTGCCAGCAGCGTAGGGTATTGGCCTAGCGGGGGGGGAAGAGAGACCCAGTACTTC
.	TRBV7-2	TRBJ2-5	.	CASSLGQYKETQYF	TGTGCCAGCAGCCTCGGACAGTACAAAGAGACCCAGTACTTC
.	TRBV3-1	TRBJ1-1	.	CASSLQGKGMNTEAFF	TGTGCCAGCAGCCTACAGGGCAAGGGTATGAACACTGAAGCTTTCTTT
TRBD1	TRBV29-1	TRBJ2-7	few	CSVDNTRGSDRGSIHEQYF	TGCAGCGTCGACAATACTCGCGGCTCTGACAGGGGAAGTATCCACGAGCAGTACTTC
.	TRBV9	TRBJ2-6	.	CGSSYSIASGANVLTF	TGTGGCAGCAGTTACTCGATTGCCTCTGGGGCCAACGTCCTGACTTTC
TRBD1	TRBV9	TRBJ1-2	.	CASSFRDRGRGYTF	TGTGCCAGCAGTTTCAGGGACAGGGGACGAGGCTACACCTTC
.	TRBV2	TRBJ2-5	few	CASNIGGPWGETQYF	TGTGCCAGCAATATTGGGGGACCCTGGGGAGAGACCCAGTACTTC
.	TRBV7-2	TRBJ2-7	many	CASSLSRTPHEQYF	TGTGCCAGCAGCTTATCCCGGACTCCCCACGAGCAGTACTTC
TRBD1	TRBV6-2/TRBV6-3	TRBJ1-5	.	CASSRWTGNQPQHF	TGTGCCAGCAGTCGCTGGACAGGGAATCAGCCCCAGCATTTT
TRBD1	TRBV2	TRBJ1-1	.	CASSYSSFRQGNTEAFF	TGTGCCAGCAGTTACTCGAGCTTCCGACAGGGAAACACTGAAGCTTTCTTT
.	TRBV29-1	TRBJ1-1	few	CSVIGTMNTEAFF	TGCAGCGTTATCGGAACCATGAACACTGAAGCTTTCTTT
TRBD2	TRBV7-6	TRBJ2-5	many	CASSFFQGGDGETQYF	TGTGCCAGCAGCTTTTTTCAGGGAGGGGACGGAGAGACCCAGTACTTC
.	TRBV9	TRBJ1-2	few	CASSQSHEGSYGYTF	TGTGCCAGCAGCCAATCGCATGAAGGGTCCTATGGCTACACCTTC
.	TRBV25-1	TRBJ1-2	many	CASSANPVGGYGYTF	TGTGCCAGCAGTGCCAACCCAGTAGGGGGATATGGCTACACCTTC